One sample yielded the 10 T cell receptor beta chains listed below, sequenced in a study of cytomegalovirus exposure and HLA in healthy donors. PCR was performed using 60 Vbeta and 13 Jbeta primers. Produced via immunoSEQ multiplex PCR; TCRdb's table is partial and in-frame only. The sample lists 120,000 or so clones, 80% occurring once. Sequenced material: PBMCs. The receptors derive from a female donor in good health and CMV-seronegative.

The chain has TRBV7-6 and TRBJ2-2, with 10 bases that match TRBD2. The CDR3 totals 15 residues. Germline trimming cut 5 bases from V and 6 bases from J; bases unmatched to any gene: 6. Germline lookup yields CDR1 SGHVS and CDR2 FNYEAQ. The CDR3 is CASSRERGGPGELFF. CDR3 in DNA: TGTGCCAGCAGCCGCGAGCGGGGGGGGCCCGGGGAGCTGTTTTTT.

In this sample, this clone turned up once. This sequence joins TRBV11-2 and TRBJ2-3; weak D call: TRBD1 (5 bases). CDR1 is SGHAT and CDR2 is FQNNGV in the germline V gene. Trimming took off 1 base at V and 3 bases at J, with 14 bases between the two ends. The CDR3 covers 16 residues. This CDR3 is CASSLGGSVGTDTQYF. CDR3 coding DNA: TGTGCCAGCAGCTTAGGGGGCTCGGTTGGGACAGATACGCAGTATTTT.

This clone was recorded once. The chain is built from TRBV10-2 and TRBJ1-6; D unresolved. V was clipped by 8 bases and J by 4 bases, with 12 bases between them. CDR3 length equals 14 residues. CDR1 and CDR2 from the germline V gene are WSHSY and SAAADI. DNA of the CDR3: TGCGCCAGCTCTTCGTCAGGTTATAATTCACCCCTCCACTTT. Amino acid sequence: CASSSSGYNSPLHF.

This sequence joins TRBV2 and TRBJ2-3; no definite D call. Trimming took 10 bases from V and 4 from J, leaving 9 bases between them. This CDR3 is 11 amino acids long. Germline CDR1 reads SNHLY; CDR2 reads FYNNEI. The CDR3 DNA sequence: TGTGCCACCTCTCTAGCAGATACGCAGTATTTT. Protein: CATSLADTQYF.

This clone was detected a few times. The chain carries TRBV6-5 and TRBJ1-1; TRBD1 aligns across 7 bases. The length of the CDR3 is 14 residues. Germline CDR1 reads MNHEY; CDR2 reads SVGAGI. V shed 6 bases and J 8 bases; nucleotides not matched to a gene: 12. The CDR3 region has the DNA TGTGCCAGCAGCCTTGCGACAGGGCCTCAGGAAGCTTTCTTT. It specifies CASSLATGPQEAFF.

CDR3 nucleotide sequence: TGTGCCAGCTCACCGGGGGGACTAGCGGGATCAGAGCAGTTCTTC. Encoded protein: CASSPGGLAGSEQFF. V is TRBV18 and J is TRBJ2-1; 13 bases align to TRBD2. This CDR3 is built from 15 residues. Germline CDR1 and CDR2: KGHSH and LQKENI. With V trimmed by 3 bases and J by 10 bases, 6 bases remained unmatched.

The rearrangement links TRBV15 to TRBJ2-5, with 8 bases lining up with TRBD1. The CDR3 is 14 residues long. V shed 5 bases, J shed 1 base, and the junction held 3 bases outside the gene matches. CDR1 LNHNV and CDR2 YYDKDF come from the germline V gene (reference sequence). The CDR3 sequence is CATSPGGGQETQYF. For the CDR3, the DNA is TGTGCCACCAGCCCAGGGGGCGGCCAAGAGACCCAGTACTTC.

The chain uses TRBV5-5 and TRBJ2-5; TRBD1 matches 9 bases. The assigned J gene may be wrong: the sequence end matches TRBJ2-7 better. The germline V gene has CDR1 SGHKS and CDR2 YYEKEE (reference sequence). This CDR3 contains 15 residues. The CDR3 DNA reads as TGTGCCAGCAGCTGGAAGACAGGGGGAGTACGCGAGCAGTACTTC. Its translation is CASSWKTGGVREQYF.

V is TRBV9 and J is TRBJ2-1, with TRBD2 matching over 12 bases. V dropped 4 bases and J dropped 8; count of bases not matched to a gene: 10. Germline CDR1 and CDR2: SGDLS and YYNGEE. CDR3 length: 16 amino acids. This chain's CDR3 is CASSPTTSGSLDEQFF. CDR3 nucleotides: TGTGCCAGCAGCCCTACGACTAGCGGGAGCTTAGATGAGCAGTTCTTC.

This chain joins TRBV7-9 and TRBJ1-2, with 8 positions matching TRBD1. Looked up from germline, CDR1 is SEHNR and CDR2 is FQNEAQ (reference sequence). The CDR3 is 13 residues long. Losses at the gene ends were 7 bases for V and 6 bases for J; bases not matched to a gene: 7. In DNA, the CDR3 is TGTGCCAGCATTCGGCAGGGGGCCCATGGCTACACCTTC. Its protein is CASIRQGAHGYTF.